Below, one T cell receptor beta chain is given with its context. As yet, its antigen is unknown. The data were taken from a study of CD8+ T cells in alopecia areata. Turning to the study itself: The study gave treated patients oral tofacitinib at 5 to 10 mg twice daily. General study results and limits: Scalp clonality decreased significantly with tofacitinib, and so did expanded CD8+ clones among the top 100.

J was trimmed by 9 bases and V by 2 bases; bases with no gene match: 8. This CDR3 has 15 amino acids. Germline-derived CDR1 and CDR2 are MNHNS and SASEGT. Treatment: oral pan-JAK inhibitor, 5-10 mg twice daily. Sequencing used cDNA as its template, made by extracting RNA and reverse transcribing it. The data were produced by immunoSEQ multiplex PCR, yet TCRdb's version contains in-frame clones alone and is incomplete. The sample holds hundreds of thousands of clones, about three fifths seen once. The sample consisted of CD4+ T cells sorted from blood, taken at week 52, from a patient treated with tofacitinib. The J gene is TRBJ2-4, the V gene TRBV6-1; 9 bases are a match to TRBD2. The receptor was derived from a human donor with alopecia areata. CDR3 sequence reads: CASSEMRGGQSIQYF. The DNA of the CDR3 is TGTGCCAGCAGTGAAATGCGGGGGGGCCAGTCCATTCAGTACTTC.